These 17 T cell receptor beta chains came from one sample sequenced in a study of cytomegalovirus exposure and HLA in healthy donors. In the PCR, 60 Vbeta and 13 Jbeta primers were used. Method: immunoSEQ multiplex PCR; TCRdb's copy keeps in-frame clones and lacks some. The table for this sample gives 200,000 to 250,000 clones. The sequenced sample consisted of PBMCs. These receptor sequences come from a woman under 40 in good health and CMV-seropositive.

The V call is TRBV7-9, the J call TRBJ2-3; 7 positions match TRBD1. From germline, CDR1 is SEHNR and CDR2 FQNEAQ (reference sequence). Trimming took 5 bases from V and 3 from J; bases not matched to a gene: 8. The CDR3 totals 15 residues. CDR3 in DNA: TGTGCCAGCAGCCTCGGAGACAGGGAAACAGATACGCAGTATTTT. Translating it yields CASSLGDRETDTQYF.

This chain connects TRBV7-9 to TRBJ2-1; TRBD2 matches at 9 bases. Germline CDR1 is SEHNR and CDR2 is FQNEAQ (reference sequence). This CDR3 comprises 13 residues. The V gene end was trimmed by 11 bases and the J gene end by 10 bases; junction bases not matched to a gene: 12. The CDR3 sequence is CAVLGGRAEEQFF. CDR3 coding DNA: TGTGCCGTCCTTGGCGGGAGGGCCGAAGAGCAGTTCTTC.

V and J are TRBV6-6 and TRBJ2-3, with D possibly TRBD2 on 6 matching bases. The CDR3 is 14 amino acids. V was trimmed by 2 bases and J by 3 bases, leaving 9 bases between them. CDR1 and CDR2 from the germline V gene are MNHNY and SVGAGI (reference sequence). The CDR3 nucleotides read TGTGCCAGCAGTTACAAAGGAGGGACAGATACGCAGTATTTT. This sequence encodes CASSYKGGTDTQYF.

Regarding this clone: Relative to the germline gene, one junction end is altered; a read error may explain this. Other DNA sequences in this specimen translate into the identical CDR3. In nucleotides, the CDR3 is TGTGCCAGCAGCTTACAGGGGGGGGACACCGGGGAGCTGTTTTTT. This codes for CASSLQGGDTGELFF. The genes are TRBV5-1 and TRBJ2-2; D possibly corresponds to TRBD1 (8 bases). The CDR3 extends over 15 amino acids. The germline CDR1 and CDR2 sequences are SGHRS and YFSETQ.

This chain uses TRBV30 with TRBJ1-1; 8 nucleotides agree with TRBD1. Germline CDR1 reads GTSNPN; CDR2 reads SVGIG (reference sequence). This CDR3 has 14 amino acids. J gave up 1 base and V 3 bases, and 4 bases lay outside the gene matches. The CDR3 here is CAWSDGQGNTEAFF. The DNA of the CDR3 is TGTGCCTGGAGCGACGGACAGGGGAACACTGAAGCTTTCTTT.

The chain uses TRBV2 and TRBJ1-1, with 11 bases fitting TRBD1. There are 15 residues in the CDR3. Germline trimming cut 8 bases from V and 0 bases from J; bases unmatched to any gene: 5. Germline V gives CDR1 SNHLY, CDR2 FYNNEI. This chain's CDR3 is CASARDRGMNTEAFF. The DNA for the CDR3 is TGTGCCAGCGCTCGGGACAGGGGGATGAACACTGAAGCTTTCTTT.

The rearrangement joins TRBV4-1 to TRBJ1-1, with D perhaps matching TRBD1 (5 bases). This CDR3 is built from 18 residues. Germline loops: CDR1 MGHRA, CDR2 YSYEKL. V lost 4 bases, J lost 6 bases, and 27 bases lay in between. This CDR3 is CASSRQGSGRAKSAEAFF. CDR3 DNA sequence: TGCGCCAGCAGCCGACAAGGTTCGGGCAGGGCAAAATCGGCTGAAGCTTTCTTT.

The CDR3 loop reads CASQGARNEQFF. For the CDR3, the DNA is TGTGCCAGCCAGGGGGCTCGGAATGAGCAGTTCTTC. V is TRBV6-5 and J is TRBJ2-1; 8 bases line up with TRBD1. CDR1 is MNHEY, CDR2 SVGAGI, per germline. After removal of 8 bases from V and 7 bases from J, the junction contained 4 bases not matched to a gene. The CDR3 is made up of 12 amino acids.

V usage is TRBV11-2 and J usage is TRBJ1-3; D gene ambiguous. The CDR3 length is 15 residues. V lost 0 bases and J lost 4, with 10 bases in between. Germline CDR1 SGHAT, CDR2 FQNNGV. This CDR3 reads CASSLEAGSGNTIYF. CDR3 DNA sequence: TGTGCCAGCAGCTTAGAGGCGGGGTCGGGAAACACCATATATTTT.

This chain joins TRBV7-7 and TRBJ1-1; a weak D match, TRBD1 (6 bases). Germline-derived CDR1 and CDR2 are SSHAT and FNYEAQ (reference sequence). Trimming left V 5 bases short and J 7 bases short, with 11 bases between. The CDR3 has 12 residues. DNA for the CDR3: TGTGCCAGCAGCACCGACAGGAGTGAAGCTTTCTTT. It yields the protein CASSTDRSEAFF. Combining the CDR3 with reference TRBV7-7 and TRBJ1-1 gives the whole variable domain GAGVSQSPRYKVTKRGQDVTLRCDPISSHATLYWYQQALGQGPEFLTYFNYEAQPDKSGLPSDRFSAERPEGSISTLTIQRTEQRDSAMYRCASSTDRSEAFFGQGTRLTVV.

This chain uses TRBV7-9 with TRBJ2-3; 9 bases fit TRBD2. This CDR3 is built from 15 residues. The V and J ends lost 6 bases and 6 bases, in that order; junction bases with no gene match: 10. CDR1 SEHNR and CDR2 FQNEAQ come from the germline V gene (reference sequence). The CDR3 is CASRSSGVWSDTQYF. The CDR3 region has the DNA TGTGCCAGCAGATCTAGCGGGGTCTGGTCTGATACGCAGTATTTT.

The chain combines TRBV5-4 with TRBJ2-7; 11 nucleotides match TRBD2. V dropped 0 bases and J dropped 3; count of bases not matched to a gene: 8. The CDR3 has 17 amino acids. Germline V gene sequence: CDR1 SGHNT, CDR2 YYREEE (reference sequence). The CDR3 reads CASSLDPSGRTYYEQYF. The CDR3 bases are TGTGCCAGCAGCTTGGATCCTAGCGGGAGGACCTACTACGAGCAGTACTTC.

Note on this clone: An end of the junction does not agree with germline; a read error may underlie this. The V call is TRBV7-9, the J call TRBJ2-7; TRBD2 is a possible D gene (5 bases). This CDR3 region has 13 residues. The V gene's germline CDR1 is SEHNR and CDR2 FQNEAQ (reference sequence). The CDR3 spells CASSPNVDQDWNF. The CDR3 DNA follows: TGTGCCAGCAGCCCTAATGTCGATCAGGACTGGAACTTC.

The rearrangement uses TRBV2 and TRBJ2-3, with 7 bases lining up with TRBD2. The CDR3 extends over 16 amino acids. Germline trimming cut 4 bases from V and 1 base from J; bases unmatched to any gene: 8. CDR1 SNHLY and CDR2 FYNNEI come from the germline V gene. The CDR3 here is CASSVIPGGGTDTQYF. The CDR3 nucleotides read TGTGCCAGCAGTGTAATTCCGGGGGGTGGCACAGATACGCAGTATTTT.

The V call is TRBV5-4, the J call TRBJ2-1, with D unresolved. Deletions cut 1 base from V and 7 bases from J, with 18 bases between. The CDR3 length is 16 residues. The V gene's germline CDR1 is SGHNT and CDR2 YYREEE (reference sequence). The CDR3 nucleotides read TGTGCCAGCAGCTTGATCCTTACACAGATTCCTAATGAGCAGTTCTTC. It is translated as CASSLILTQIPNEQFF. Full variable domain (rest looked up from reference TRBV5-4 and TRBJ2-1): ETGVTQSPTHLIKTRGQQVTLRCSSQSGHNTVSWYQQALGQGPQFIFQYYREEENGRGNFPPRFSGLQFPNYSSELNVNALELDDSALYLCASSLILTQIPNEQFFGPGTRLTVL.

The chain has TRBV6-4 and TRBJ1-1, with a possible D match to TRBD1 (6 bases). V lost 6 bases, J lost 5 bases, and 13 bases lay in between. The CDR3 is made up of 13 amino acids. Germline CDR1 is MRHNA and CDR2 is SNTAGT. The CDR3: CASRAEGGTEAFF. The CDR3 coding sequence is TGTGCCAGCAGAGCCGAGGGGGGGACTGAAGCTTTCTTT.

The V and J genes are TRBV6-1 and TRBJ2-7; TRBD1 matches at 8 bases. CDR3 size: 14 residues. Unmatched junction bases numbered 6, after V lost 8 bases and J lost 0 bases. Germline V gives CDR1 MNHNS, CDR2 SASEGT. CDR3 residues: CASLTGASSYEQYF. As DNA, the CDR3 is TGTGCCAGCTTGACAGGGGCTAGCTCCTACGAGCAGTACTTC.